Listed below are T cell receptor beta chains from one sample, sequenced in a study of T cells after yellow fever vaccination. TCRdb re-called the 5' RACE reads with MiXCR, one entry per CDR3 protein. The sample has some 250,000 distinct CDR3 sequences; about 3.9% are singletons. The source material was PBMCs, sampled 15 days after the yellow fever booster vaccination. The source of these receptors is a man between 18 and 35 years old who received the YFV17D yellow fever vaccine. Each CDR3 is given with its conserved first and last residue. D genes are given only for firm matches. A row's size may be missing; if present it is once, few, many or a size class.

abundance: many
v_gene: TRBV5-4
d_gene: .
j_gene: TRBJ2-3
CDR3aa: CASSNRGSTDTQYF
CDR3nt: TGTGCCAGCAGCAATCGGGGGAGCACAGATACGCAGTATTTT

abundance: many
v_gene: TRBV27
d_gene: .
j_gene: TRBJ2-3
CDR3aa: CASSYRQTSTDTQYF
CDR3nt: TGTGCCAGCAGTTACAGACAGACTAGCACAGATACGCAGTATTTT

abundance: many
v_gene: TRBV6-5
d_gene: TRBD1
j_gene: TRBJ2-3
CDR3aa: CASRLVWTGGSDTQYF
CDR3nt: TGTGCCAGCAGACTGGTATGGACAGGGGGGTCAGATACGCAGTATTTT

abundance: many
v_gene: TRBV7-2
d_gene: TRBD1
j_gene: TRBJ1-2
CDR3aa: CASTPGPGGYGYTF
CDR3nt: TGTGCCAGCACCCCCGGCCCAGGGGGTTATGGCTACACCTTC

abundance: many
v_gene: TRBV20-1
d_gene: .
j_gene: TRBJ2-2
CDR3aa: CSASGTVDAGELFF
CDR3nt: TGCAGTGCTTCCGGGACGGTGGATGCCGGGGAGCTGTTTTTT

abundance: many
v_gene: TRBV6-5
d_gene: TRBD1
j_gene: TRBJ2-3
CDR3aa: CASSPGTGIVRTDTQYF
CDR3nt: TGTGCCAGCAGTCCGGGGACAGGGATCGTACGCACAGATACGCAGTATTTT

abundance: many
v_gene: TRBV11-2
d_gene: .
j_gene: TRBJ2-2
CDR3aa: CASSSELYRVNTGELFF
CDR3nt: TGTGCCAGCAGCTCCGAACTTTACAGGGTGAACACCGGGGAGCTGTTTTTT

abundance: many
v_gene: TRBV15
d_gene: .
j_gene: TRBJ1-2
CDR3aa: CATSRDFKGSNYGYTF
CDR3nt: TGTGCCACCAGCAGAGATTTTAAGGGAAGCAACTATGGCTACACCTTC

abundance: many
v_gene: TRBV20-1
d_gene: .
j_gene: TRBJ2-2
CDR3aa: CSATRVTGELFF
CDR3nt: TGCAGTGCTACGCGGGTCACCGGGGAGCTGTTTTTT

abundance: many
v_gene: TRBV5-6
d_gene: .
j_gene: TRBJ2-7
CDR3aa: CASSPLASSGEQYF
CDR3nt: TGTGCCAGCAGCCCCTTAGCTTCGTCGGGCGAGCAGTACTTC

abundance: many
v_gene: TRBV5-6
d_gene: .
j_gene: TRBJ2-1
CDR3aa: CASSPSPLSYNEQFF
CDR3nt: TGTGCCAGCAGCCCAAGTCCCCTCTCCTACAATGAGCAGTTCTTC

abundance: many
v_gene: TRBV7-9
d_gene: TRBD2
j_gene: TRBJ2-1
CDR3aa: CASSLTILSGGAVDEQFF
CDR3nt: TGTGCCAGCAGCCTAACGATCCTAAGCGGGGGGGCTGTAGATGAGCAGTTCTTC

abundance: many
v_gene: TRBV15
d_gene: .
j_gene: TRBJ2-3
CDR3aa: CATKRFGTDPYTQYF
CDR3nt: TGTGCCACCAAAAGATTTGGGACCGATCCCTATACGCAGTATTTT

abundance: many
v_gene: TRBV20-1
d_gene: .
j_gene: TRBJ1-3
CDR3aa: CSARVWSGNTIYF
CDR3nt: TGCAGTGCTAGGGTGTGGTCTGGAAACACCATATATTTT

abundance: many
v_gene: TRBV28
d_gene: TRBD1
j_gene: TRBJ1-5
CDR3aa: CASSTTGQGRQPQHF
CDR3nt: TGTGCCAGCAGTACCACTGGACAGGGGCGTCAGCCCCAGCATTTT

abundance: many
v_gene: TRBV7-2
d_gene: TRBD2
j_gene: TRBJ2-1
CDR3aa: CASSAAGGSYNEQFF
CDR3nt: TGTGCCAGCAGCGCAGCGGGGGGAAGCTACAATGAGCAGTTCTTC

abundance: many
v_gene: TRBV12-3/TRBV12-4
d_gene: TRBD1
j_gene: TRBJ2-4
CDR3aa: CASSPSGTENIQYF
CDR3nt: TGTGCCAGCAGCCCCTCCGGGACAGAAAACATTCAGTACTTC

abundance: many
v_gene: TRBV20-1
d_gene: TRBD2
j_gene: TRBJ2-1
CDR3aa: CSALGLAGGPTYNEQFF
CDR3nt: TGCAGTGCACTGGGACTAGCGGGGGGCCCCACCTACAATGAGCAGTTCTTC

abundance: .
v_gene: TRBV3-1
d_gene: .
j_gene: TRBJ2-3
CDR3aa: CASSPQIPLPLDTQYF
CDR3nt: TGTGCCAGCAGCCCCCAGATACCTTTACCACTAGATACGCAGTATTTT

abundance: few
v_gene: TRBV27
d_gene: .
j_gene: TRBJ1-1
CDR3aa: CASRGTDDTEAFF
CDR3nt: TGTGCCAGTAGAGGGACTGACGACACTGAAGCTTTCTTT

abundance: many
v_gene: TRBV5-1
d_gene: TRBD2
j_gene: TRBJ2-7
CDR3aa: CASSPREAGGGYEQYF
CDR3nt: TGCGCCAGCAGCCCCCGGGAAGCGGGGGGCGGGTACGAGCAGTACTTC

abundance: many
v_gene: TRBV3-1
d_gene: .
j_gene: TRBJ2-1
CDR3aa: CASSQSDRYNEQFF
CDR3nt: TGTGCCAGCAGCCAGAGTGACCGGTACAATGAGCAGTTCTTC

abundance: many
v_gene: TRBV29-1
d_gene: TRBD1
j_gene: TRBJ1-1
CDR3aa: CSVAGTQGARKANTEAFF
CDR3nt: TGCAGCGTTGCGGGGACGCAGGGGGCGAGGAAGGCGAACACTGAAGCTTTCTTT

abundance: many
v_gene: TRBV27
d_gene: .
j_gene: TRBJ2-1
CDR3aa: CASSLKGIGVSFTPYNEQFF
CDR3nt: TGTGCCAGCAGTTTAAAGGGGATAGGGGTGAGTTTCACCCCATACAATGAGCAGTTCTTC

abundance: many
v_gene: TRBV10-3
d_gene: TRBD1
j_gene: TRBJ1-2
CDR3aa: CAISDRGGYDYGYTF
CDR3nt: TGTGCCATCAGTGATCGAGGGGGCTATGACTATGGCTACACCTTC

abundance: many
v_gene: TRBV5-5
d_gene: .
j_gene: TRBJ1-2
CDR3aa: CASSLDAGPLYGYTF
CDR3nt: TGTGCCAGCAGCTTGGATGCAGGGCCCCTCTATGGCTACACCTTC

abundance: many
v_gene: TRBV2
d_gene: .
j_gene: TRBJ1-3
CDR3aa: CASSRLGEDGNTIYF
CDR3nt: TGTGCCAGCAGCCGTCTAGGGGAGGATGGAAACACCATATATTTT

abundance: many
v_gene: TRBV12-3/TRBV12-4
d_gene: .
j_gene: TRBJ1-2
CDR3aa: CASSQGEGYTF
CDR3nt: TGTGCCAGCAGTCAGGGAGAAGGCTACACCTTC

abundance: many
v_gene: TRBV11-2
d_gene: .
j_gene: TRBJ2-4
CDR3aa: CASSLRGLAKNIQYF
CDR3nt: TGTGCCAGCAGCCTACGGGGGTTAGCCAAAAACATTCAGTACTTC

abundance: many
v_gene: TRBV5-1
d_gene: .
j_gene: TRBJ2-5
CDR3aa: CASSFLGQETQYF
CDR3nt: TGTGCCAGCAGTTTCTTGGGTCAAGAGACCCAGTACTTC

abundance: many
v_gene: TRBV5-1
d_gene: TRBD1
j_gene: TRBJ2-7
CDR3aa: CASSFSRDRGEQYF
CDR3nt: TGCGCCAGCAGCTTCTCCCGGGACAGGGGCGAGCAGTACTTC

abundance: few
v_gene: TRBV7-2
d_gene: .
j_gene: TRBJ1-1
CDR3aa: CASSLGGQITEAFF
CDR3nt: TGTGCCAGCAGCTTGGGGGGGCAGATCACTGAAGCTTTCTTT

abundance: many
v_gene: TRBV7-7
d_gene: TRBD1
j_gene: TRBJ2-3
CDR3aa: CASSLGGQGSADTQYF
CDR3nt: TGTGCCAGCAGCTTGGGAGGACAGGGGAGCGCAGATACGCAGTATTTT

abundance: many
v_gene: TRBV5-5
d_gene: TRBD1
j_gene: TRBJ2-1
CDR3aa: CASKSSDRGEFF
CDR3nt: TGTGCCAGCAAAAGCTCGGACAGGGGTGAGTTCTTC

abundance: many
v_gene: TRBV12-3/TRBV12-4
d_gene: .
j_gene: TRBJ1-1
CDR3aa: CASSTRQVWLSNTEAFF
CDR3nt: TGTGCCAGCAGTACTCGACAGGTTTGGTTAAGTAACACTGAAGCTTTCTTT

abundance: many
v_gene: TRBV27
d_gene: TRBD2
j_gene: TRBJ2-1
CDR3aa: CASTPFAGGAQGNEQFF
CDR3nt: TGTGCCAGCACCCCCTTCGCGGGGGGCGCACAGGGCAATGAGCAGTTCTTC

abundance: many
v_gene: TRBV7-8
d_gene: TRBD2
j_gene: TRBJ2-3
CDR3aa: CASSLGLERGVDTQYF
CDR3nt: TGTGCCAGCAGCTTAGGATTGGAGCGGGGGGTGGATACGCAGTATTTT

abundance: many
v_gene: TRBV20-1
d_gene: .
j_gene: TRBJ1-1
CDR3aa: CSARDQDTEAFF
CDR3nt: TGCAGTGCTAGAGATCAGGACACTGAAGCTTTCTTT

abundance: many
v_gene: TRBV6-1
d_gene: .
j_gene: TRBJ2-3
CDR3aa: CASSSQADTQYF
CDR3nt: TGTGCCAGCAGTTCACAGGCAGATACGCAGTATTTT

abundance: many
v_gene: TRBV5-1
d_gene: TRBD1
j_gene: TRBJ2-3
CDR3aa: CASSFGQGLDTQYF
CDR3nt: TGCGCCAGCAGCTTCGGACAGGGCCTGGATACGCAGTATTTT

abundance: many
v_gene: TRBV7-8
d_gene: .
j_gene: TRBJ2-1
CDR3aa: CASSLGQYYNEQFF
CDR3nt: TGTGCCAGCAGCTTAGGGCAGTACTACAATGAGCAGTTCTTC

abundance: many
v_gene: TRBV7-2
d_gene: TRBD1
j_gene: TRBJ2-1
CDR3aa: CASSLDSGTGGNEQFF
CDR3nt: TGTGCCAGCAGCTTAGACAGTGGGACAGGGGGTAATGAGCAGTTCTTC

abundance: .
v_gene: TRBV25-1
d_gene: .
j_gene: TRBJ1-5
CDR3aa: CASSESNRPNQPQHF
CDR3nt: TGTGCCAGCAGTGAATCAAACAGGCCTAATCAGCCCCAGCATTTT

abundance: many
v_gene: TRBV20-1
d_gene: .
j_gene: TRBJ2-3
CDR3aa: CSAKGGPDTQYF
CDR3nt: TGCAGTGCTAAGGGGGGGCCAGATACGCAGTATTTT

abundance: few
v_gene: TRBV5-6
d_gene: .
j_gene: TRBJ2-2
CDR3aa: CASSFRLPLTGELFF
CDR3nt: TGTGCCAGCAGCTTCCGACTACCTTTGACCGGGGAGCTGTTTTTT

abundance: .
v_gene: TRBV5-1
d_gene: TRBD2
j_gene: TRBJ2-1
CDR3aa: CASSEGLAGGNEQFF
CDR3nt: TGCGCCAGCAGCGAGGGACTAGCGGGAGGCAATGAGCAGTTCTTC

abundance: many
v_gene: TRBV5-5
d_gene: .
j_gene: TRBJ2-3
CDR3aa: CASSLAVVSSTDTQYF
CDR3nt: TGTGCCAGCAGCTTGGCTGTCGTCTCTAGCACAGATACGCAGTATTTT

abundance: once
v_gene: TRBV6-5
d_gene: .
j_gene: TRBJ1-2
CDR3aa: CASSYGKGNYGYTF
CDR3nt: TGTGCCAGCAGTTATGGGAAGGGGAACTATGGCTACACCTTC

abundance: many
v_gene: TRBV12-3/TRBV12-4
d_gene: .
j_gene: TRBJ2-3
CDR3aa: CASSPDLIPTDTQYF
CDR3nt: TGTGCCAGCAGCCCAGACTTAATCCCCACAGATACGCAGTATTTT